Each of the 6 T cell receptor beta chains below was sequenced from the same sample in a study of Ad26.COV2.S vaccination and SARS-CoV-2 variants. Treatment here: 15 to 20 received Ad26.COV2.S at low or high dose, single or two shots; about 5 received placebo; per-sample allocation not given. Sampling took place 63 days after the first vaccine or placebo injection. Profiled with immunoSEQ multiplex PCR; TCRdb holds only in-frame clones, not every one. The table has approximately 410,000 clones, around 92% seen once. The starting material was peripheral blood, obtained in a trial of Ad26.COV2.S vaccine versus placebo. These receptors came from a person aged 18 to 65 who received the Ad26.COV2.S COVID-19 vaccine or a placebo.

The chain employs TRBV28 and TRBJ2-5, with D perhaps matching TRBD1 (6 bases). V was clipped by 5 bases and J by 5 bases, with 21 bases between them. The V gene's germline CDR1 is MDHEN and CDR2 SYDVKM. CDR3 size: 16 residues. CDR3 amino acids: CASSNSGVRVAETQYF. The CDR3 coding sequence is TGTGCCAGCAGTAACTCAGGGGTCCGAGTTGCGGAGACCCAGTACTTC.

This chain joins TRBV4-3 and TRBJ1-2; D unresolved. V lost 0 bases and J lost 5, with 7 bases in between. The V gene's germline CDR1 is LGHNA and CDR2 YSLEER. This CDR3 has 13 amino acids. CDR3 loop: CASSQDHSYGYTF. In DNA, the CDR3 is TGCGCCAGCAGCCAAGATCACAGTTATGGCTACACCTTC.

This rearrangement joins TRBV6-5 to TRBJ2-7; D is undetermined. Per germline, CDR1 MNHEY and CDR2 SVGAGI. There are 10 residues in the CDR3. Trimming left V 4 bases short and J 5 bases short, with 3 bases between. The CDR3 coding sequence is TGTGCCAGCAGTTTGAACGAGCAGTACTTC. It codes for CASSLNEQYF.

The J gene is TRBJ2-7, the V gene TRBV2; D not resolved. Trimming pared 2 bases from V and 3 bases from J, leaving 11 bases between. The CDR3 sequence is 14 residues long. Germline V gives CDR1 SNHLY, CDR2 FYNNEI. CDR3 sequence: CASSELGTNYEQYF. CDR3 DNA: TGTGCCAGCAGTGAATTGGGCACTAACTACGAGCAGTACTTC.

CDR3 DNA: TGTGCCAGCATCAGGGTAGAGACCCAGTACTTC. Protein sequence: CASIRVETQYF. The V call is TRBV2, the J call TRBJ2-5, with D possibly being TRBD1 (5 bases). The CDR3 loop spans 11 amino acids. Germline-derived CDR1 and CDR2 are SNHLY and FYNNEI. The V and J ends lost 7 bases and 4 bases respectively, with 7 bases between them.

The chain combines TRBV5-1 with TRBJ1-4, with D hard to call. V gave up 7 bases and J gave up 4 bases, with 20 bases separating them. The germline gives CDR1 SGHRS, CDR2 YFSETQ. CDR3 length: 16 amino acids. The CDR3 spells CASGGGIREDNEKLFF. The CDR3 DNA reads TGCGCCAGCGGCGGCGGAATCCGGGAAGATAATGAAAAACTGTTTTTT.